This T cell receptor beta chain was sequenced in a study of cytomegalovirus exposure and HLA in healthy donors. Overall study: HLA-typed donors contributed around 82 million unique TCRs, which were held in an early data release. Points from the study as a whole: Researchers reportedly found TCR beta sequences accurately predicted most subjects' HLA-A and HLA-B alleles.

Germline assignment: CDR1 LGHNA and CDR2 YNFKEQ. V lost 3 bases to trimming and J lost 5 bases; unmatched junction nucleotides: 3. CDR3 length: 15 amino acids. It was healthy bone marrow donors who served as donors. At sampling all donors were nominally healthy, likely with unrecorded immune exposures. Points on this clone: Its antigen is not known.

Both 60 Vbeta primers and 13 Jbeta primers went into the PCR. Libraries were prepared by immunoSEQ multiplex PCR; TCRdb keeps only in-frame clonotypes and omits some of them. The repertoire holds fewer than 150,000 clones, about four fifths seen once, with around 3.9% in the top ten. Sequencing was done on a sample of PBMCs. The V and J genes are TRBV4-2 and TRBJ2-1; 11 bases agree with TRBD2. This TCR was sampled from a middle-aged man in good health and CMV-seropositive. CDR3 sequence reads: CASSQGTSGHNEQFF. The CDR3 bases are TGTGCCAGCAGCCAGGGGACTAGCGGACACAATGAGCAGTTCTTC.